This TCR beta chain originates from a study of T cell responses to AZD1222 COVID-19 vaccine. Notes on the study in general: Repertoire sampling happened only post peak T cell response. Mostly white British, mostly female donors; authors suggested clonal diversity may be underestimated. The breadth and depth of Spike-specific TCRs increased once two AZD1222 doses had been given.

This clone was recorded only once. Its target is not known. The junction differs from germline at one of its ends, possibly a read error. The protocol was immunoSEQ multiplex PCR, while the TCRdb copy is restricted to in-frame clones and leaves out a portion. The data show 160,000 or so clones, approximately 87% seen once. Germline lookup yields CDR1 SSHAT and CDR2 FNYEAQ (reference sequence). This CDR3 spans 15 amino acids. This sequence joins TRBV7-7 and TRBJ1-3; no clear D gene. This receptor was identified in an adult who received the AZD1222 COVID-19 vaccine. The specimen was peripheral blood, collected 28 days after the second AZD1222 dose. Here the CDR3 DNA reads TGTGCTAGCAGTCTGCCCGGGCGAAGCGGAAACACCATATATTTT. Residues: CASSLPGRSGNTIYF.